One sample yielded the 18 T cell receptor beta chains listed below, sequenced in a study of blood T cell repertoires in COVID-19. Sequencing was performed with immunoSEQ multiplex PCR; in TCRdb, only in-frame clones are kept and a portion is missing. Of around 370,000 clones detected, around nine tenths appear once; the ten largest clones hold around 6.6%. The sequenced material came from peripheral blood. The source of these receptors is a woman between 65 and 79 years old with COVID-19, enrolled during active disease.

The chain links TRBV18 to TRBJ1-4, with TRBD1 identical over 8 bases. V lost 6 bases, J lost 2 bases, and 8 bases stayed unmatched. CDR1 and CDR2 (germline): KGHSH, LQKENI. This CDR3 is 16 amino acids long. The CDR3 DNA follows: TGTGCCAGCTCCCACGACAGGGGTTCGACTAATGAAAAACTGTTTTTT. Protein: CASSHDRGSTNEKLFF.

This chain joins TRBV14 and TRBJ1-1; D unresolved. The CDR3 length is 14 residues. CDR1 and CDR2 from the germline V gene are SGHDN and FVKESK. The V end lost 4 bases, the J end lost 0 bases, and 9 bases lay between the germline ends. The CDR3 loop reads CASSPLGLNTEAFF. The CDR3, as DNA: TGTGCCAGCAGCCCCCTCGGGTTGAACACTGAAGCTTTCTTT.

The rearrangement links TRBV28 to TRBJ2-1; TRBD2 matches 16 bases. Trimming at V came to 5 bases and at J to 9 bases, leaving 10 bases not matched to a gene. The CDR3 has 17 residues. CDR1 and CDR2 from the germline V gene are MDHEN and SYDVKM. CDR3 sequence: CASSLGTSGGARSEQFF. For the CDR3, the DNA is TGTGCCAGCAGTCTTGGGACTAGCGGGGGGGCTAGGAGTGAGCAGTTCTTC. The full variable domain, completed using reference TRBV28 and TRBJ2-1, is DVKVTQSSRYLVKRTGEKVFLECVQDMDHENMFWYRQDPGLGLRLIYFSYDVKMKEKGDIPEGYSVSREKKERFSLILESASTNQTSMYLCASSLGTSGGARSEQFFGPGTRLTVL.

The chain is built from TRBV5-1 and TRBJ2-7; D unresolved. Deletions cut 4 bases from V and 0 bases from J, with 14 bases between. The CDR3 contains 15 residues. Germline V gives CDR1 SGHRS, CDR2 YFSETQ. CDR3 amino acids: CASSRSHLSSYEQYF. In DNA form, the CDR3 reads TGCGCCAGCAGCCGGAGTCACCTTAGCTCCTACGAGCAGTACTTC.

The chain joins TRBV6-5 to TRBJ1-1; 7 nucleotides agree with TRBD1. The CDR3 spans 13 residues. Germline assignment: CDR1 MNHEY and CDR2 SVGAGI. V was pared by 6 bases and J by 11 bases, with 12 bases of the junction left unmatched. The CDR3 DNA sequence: TGTGCCAGCAGCGCTAGGCCGGGACAGTCGGCTTTCTTT. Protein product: CASSARPGQSAFF.

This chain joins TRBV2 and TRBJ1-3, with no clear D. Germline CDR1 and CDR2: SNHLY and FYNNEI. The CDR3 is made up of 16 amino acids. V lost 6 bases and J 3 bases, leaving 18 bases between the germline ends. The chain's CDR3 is CASSRSGGVNGNTIYF. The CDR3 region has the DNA TGTGCCAGCAGCCGCAGTGGCGGGGTTAATGGAAACACCATATATTTT.

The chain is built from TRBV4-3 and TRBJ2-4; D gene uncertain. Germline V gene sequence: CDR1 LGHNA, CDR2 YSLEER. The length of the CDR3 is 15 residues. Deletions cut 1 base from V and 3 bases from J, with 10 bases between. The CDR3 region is CASSQVNSNKNIQYF. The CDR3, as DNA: TGCGCCAGCAGCCAAGTCAACAGTAACAAAAACATTCAGTACTTC.

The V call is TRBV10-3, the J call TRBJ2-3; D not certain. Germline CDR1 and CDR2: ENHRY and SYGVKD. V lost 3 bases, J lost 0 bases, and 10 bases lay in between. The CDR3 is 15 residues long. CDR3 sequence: CAISDRVASTDTQYF. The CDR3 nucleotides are TGTGCCATCAGTGACCGGGTAGCTAGCACAGATACGCAGTATTTT.

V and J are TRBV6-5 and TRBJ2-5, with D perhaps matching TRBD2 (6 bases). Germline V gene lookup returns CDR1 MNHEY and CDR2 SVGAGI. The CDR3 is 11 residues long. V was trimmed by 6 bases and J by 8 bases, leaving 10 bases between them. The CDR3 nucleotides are TGTGCCAGCAGCCCCGGGGGAACCCAGTACTTC. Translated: CASSPGGTQYF.

CDR3 DNA sequence: TGTGCCAGCAGTTACCAGCGGAGTGGCGGGGCGGAGACCCAGTACTTC. Translated, it gives CASSYQRSGGAETQYF. The V gene is TRBV7-9, the J gene TRBJ2-5, with a weak D call TRBD2 (6 bases). V lost 6 bases and J lost 5, with 22 bases in between. This CDR3 is 16 amino acids long. The germline V gene has CDR1 SEHNR and CDR2 FQNEAQ (reference sequence).

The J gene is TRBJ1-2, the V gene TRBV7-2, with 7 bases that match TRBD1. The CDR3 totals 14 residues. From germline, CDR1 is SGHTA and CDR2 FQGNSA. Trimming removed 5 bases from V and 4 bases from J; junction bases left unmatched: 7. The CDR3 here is CASSPDRSSYGYTF. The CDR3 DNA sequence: TGTGCCAGCAGCCCGGACAGGTCTTCCTATGGCTACACCTTC. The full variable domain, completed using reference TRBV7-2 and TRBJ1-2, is GAGVSQSPSNKVTEKGKDVELRCDPISGHTALYWYRQSLGQGLEFLIYFQGNSAPDKSGLPSDRFSAERTGGSVSTLTIQRTQQEDSAVYLCASSPDRSSYGYTFGSGTRLTVV.

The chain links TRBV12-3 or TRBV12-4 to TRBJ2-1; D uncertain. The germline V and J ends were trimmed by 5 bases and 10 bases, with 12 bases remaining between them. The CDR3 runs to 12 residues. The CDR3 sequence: CASSLLGSEQFF. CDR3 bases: TGTGCCAGCAGTCTCCTAGGTTCCGAGCAGTTCTTC.

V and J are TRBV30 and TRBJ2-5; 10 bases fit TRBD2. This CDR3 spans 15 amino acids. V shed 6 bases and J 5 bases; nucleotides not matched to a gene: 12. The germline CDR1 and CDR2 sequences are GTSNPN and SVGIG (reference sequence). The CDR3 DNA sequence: TGTGCCTGTTTCCCTGCAGCGGGGGGGCCGGAGACCCAGTACTTC. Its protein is CACFPAAGGPETQYF.

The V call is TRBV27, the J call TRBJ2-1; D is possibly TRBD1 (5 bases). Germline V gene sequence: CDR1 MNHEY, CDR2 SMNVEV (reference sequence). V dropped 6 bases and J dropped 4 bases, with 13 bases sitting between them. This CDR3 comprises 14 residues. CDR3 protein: CASRGPPLYNEQFF. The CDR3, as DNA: TGTGCCAGCAGGGGGCCGCCGTTATACAATGAGCAGTTCTTC.

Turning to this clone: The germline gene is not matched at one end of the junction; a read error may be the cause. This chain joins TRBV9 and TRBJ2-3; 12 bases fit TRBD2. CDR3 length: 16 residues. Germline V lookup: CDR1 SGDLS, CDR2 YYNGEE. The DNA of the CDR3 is TGTGCCAGCTGCGTAGCTCTAGCGGGGGGGTCGGATACGCAGTATTTT. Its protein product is CASCVALAGGSDTQYF.

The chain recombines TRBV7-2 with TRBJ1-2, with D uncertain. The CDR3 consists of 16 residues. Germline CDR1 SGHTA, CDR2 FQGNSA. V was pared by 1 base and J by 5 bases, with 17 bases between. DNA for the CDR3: TGTGCCAGCAGCTTAGAGGTTGCAGGAATAATATATGGCTACACCTTC. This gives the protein CASSLEVAGIIYGYTF.

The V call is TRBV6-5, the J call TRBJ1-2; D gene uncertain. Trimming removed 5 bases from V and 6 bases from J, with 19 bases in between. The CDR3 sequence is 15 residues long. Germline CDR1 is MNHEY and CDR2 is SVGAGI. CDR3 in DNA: TGTGCCAGCAGTCCCTATCTTACTACGTTGGATGGCTACACCTTC. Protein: CASSPYLTTLDGYTF.

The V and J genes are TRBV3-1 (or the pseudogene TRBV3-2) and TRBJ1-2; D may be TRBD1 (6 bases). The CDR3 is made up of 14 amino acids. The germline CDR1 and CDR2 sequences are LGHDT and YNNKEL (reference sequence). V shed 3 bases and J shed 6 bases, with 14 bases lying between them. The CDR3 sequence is CASSHDRWINGYTF. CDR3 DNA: TGTGCCAGCAGCCATGACAGGTGGATCAATGGCTACACCTTC.